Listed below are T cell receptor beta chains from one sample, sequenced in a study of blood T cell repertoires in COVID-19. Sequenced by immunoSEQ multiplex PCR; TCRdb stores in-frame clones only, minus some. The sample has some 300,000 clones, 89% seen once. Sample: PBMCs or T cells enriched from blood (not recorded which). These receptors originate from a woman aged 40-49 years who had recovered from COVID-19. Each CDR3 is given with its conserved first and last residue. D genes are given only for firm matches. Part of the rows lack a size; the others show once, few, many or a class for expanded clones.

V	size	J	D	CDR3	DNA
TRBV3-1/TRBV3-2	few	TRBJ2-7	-	CASSQTSYEQYF	TGTGCCAGCAGCCAAACTTCCTACGAGCAGTACTTC
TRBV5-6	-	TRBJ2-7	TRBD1	CASRWTGGPLGQYF	TGTGCCAGCAGGTGGACAGGGGGCCCCTTGGGGCAGTACTTC
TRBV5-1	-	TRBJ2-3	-	CASSRTRTDTQYF	TGCGCCAGCAGCCGTACTCGAACAGATACGCAGTATTTT
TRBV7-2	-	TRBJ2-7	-	CASSLYRAPRAEQYF	TGTGCCAGCAGCTTGTACAGGGCCCCGCGTGCCGAGCAGTACTTC
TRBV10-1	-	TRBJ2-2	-	CASSTTGNTGELFF	TGCGCCAGCAGTACGACAGGGAACACCGGGGAGCTGTTTTTT
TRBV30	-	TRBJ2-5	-	CAWGGTFQETQYF	TGTGCCTGGGGAGGGACATTTCAAGAGACCCAGTACTTC
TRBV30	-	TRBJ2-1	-	CAWAGLEGGEQFF	TGTGCCTGGGCAGGACTAGAGGGGGGTGAGCAGTTCTTC
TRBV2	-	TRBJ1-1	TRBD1	CASRGQGYTEAFF	TGTGCCAGCAGAGGACAGGGGTACACTGAAGCTTTCTTT
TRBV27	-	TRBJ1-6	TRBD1	CASSGQGSSSPLHF	TGTGCCAGCAGCGGACAGGGCAGCAGTTCACCCCTCCACTTT
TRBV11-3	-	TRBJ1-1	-	CASSSSMNTEAFF	TGTGCCAGCAGCTCCTCTATGAACACTGAAGCTTTCTTT
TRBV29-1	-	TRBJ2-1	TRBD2	CSVDRLAVNNEQFF	TGCAGCGTTGATCGCCTAGCGGTCAACAATGAGCAGTTCTTC
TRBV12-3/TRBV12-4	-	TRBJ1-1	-	CASSWNTEAFF	TGTGCCAGCAGCTGGAACACTGAAGCTTTCTTT
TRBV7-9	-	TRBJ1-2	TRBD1	CASSSLLGQGVIGYTF	TGTGCCAGCAGCTCGCTACTCGGACAGGGTGTCATTGGCTACACCTTC
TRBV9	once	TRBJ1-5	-	CASSARRGRSRSNQPQHF	TGTGCCAGCAGCGCCCGCCGCGGGCGCAGTAGGAGCAATCAGCCCCAGCATTTT
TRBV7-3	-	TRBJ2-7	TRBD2	CASSISGSYEQYF	TGTGCCAGCAGCATTAGCGGGAGTTACGAGCAGTACTTC
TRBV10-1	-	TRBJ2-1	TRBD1	CASSERGGKANEQFF	TGCGCCAGCAGTGAGAGAGGGGGCAAGGCGAATGAGCAGTTCTTC
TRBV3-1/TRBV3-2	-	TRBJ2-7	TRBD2	CASSQTLSGRDEQYF	TGTGCCAGCAGCCAAACCCTTAGCGGGAGGGACGAGCAGTACTTC
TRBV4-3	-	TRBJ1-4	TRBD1	CASSPGTGWEKLFF	TGCGCCAGCAGCCCCGGGACAGGGTGGGAAAAACTGTTTTTT
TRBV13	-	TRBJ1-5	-	CASSFGTNYNQPQHF	TGTGCCAGCAGCTTTGGCACGAACTACAATCAGCCCCAGCATTTT
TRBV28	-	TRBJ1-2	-	CASSLIPGRLLSYGYTF	TGTGCCAGCAGTTTAATCCCAGGGAGGCTCCTGAGCTATGGCTACACCTTC
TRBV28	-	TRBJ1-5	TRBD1	CASSPAQGGSNQPQHF	TGTGCCAGCAGTCCAGCCCAGGGGGGTAGCAATCAGCCCCAGCATTTT
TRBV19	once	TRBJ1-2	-	CASSPWEGGYTF	TGTGCCAGTAGCCCCTGGGAGGGTGGCTACACCTTC
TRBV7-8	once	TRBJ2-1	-	CASSLLPGRGIRRYTYNEQFF	TGTGCCAGCAGCTTACTCCCTGGCAGGGGCATACGGAGATACACCTACAATGAGCAGTTCTTC
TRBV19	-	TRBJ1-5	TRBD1	CASSRTGGAGQPQHF	TGTGCCAGTAGTAGGACAGGGGGCGCGGGACAGCCCCAGCATTTT
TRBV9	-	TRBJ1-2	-	CASSVVPDNNYGYTF	TGTGCCAGCAGCGTAGTCCCCGACAATAACTATGGCTACACCTTC
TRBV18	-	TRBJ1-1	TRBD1	CASSLTGGDNTEAFF	TGTGCCAGCTCACTGACAGGGGGCGACAACACTGAAGCTTTCTTT
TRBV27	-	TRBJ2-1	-	CASSPSGSAYNEQFF	TGTGCCAGCAGTCCTTCGGGGAGCGCCTACAATGAGCAGTTCTTC
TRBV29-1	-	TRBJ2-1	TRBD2	CSVEDVGGASYNEQFF	TGCAGCGTTGAAGATGTCGGGGGGGCGTCCTACAATGAGCAGTTCTTC
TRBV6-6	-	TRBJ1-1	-	CASSDRQNTEAFF	TGTGCCAGCAGTGACAGACAGAACACTGAAGCTTTCTTT
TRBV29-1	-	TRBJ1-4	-	CSVGGEKLFF	TGCAGCGTTGGAGGGGAAAAACTGTTTTTT
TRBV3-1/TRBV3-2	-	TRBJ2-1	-	CASSSRNEQFF	TGTGCCAGCAGCAGCCGCAATGAGCAGTTCTTC
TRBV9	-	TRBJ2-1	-	CASSERTAYNEQFF	TGTGCCAGCAGCGAGAGGACAGCATACAATGAGCAGTTCTTC
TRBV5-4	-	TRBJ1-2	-	CASSPGQMMGNYGYTF	TGTGCCAGCAGCCCTGGACAGATGATGGGTAACTATGGCTACACCTTC
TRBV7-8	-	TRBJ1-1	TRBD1	CASSLVSGQGRNTEAFF	TGTGCCAGCAGCTTAGTCTCGGGACAGGGGAGGAACACTGAAGCTTTCTTT
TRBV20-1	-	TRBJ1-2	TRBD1	CSASYRGNYGYTF	TGCAGTGCTAGTTACAGGGGAAACTATGGCTACACCTTC
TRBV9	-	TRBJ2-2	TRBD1	CASSLRQGAGGELFF	TGTGCCAGCAGCCTTCGACAGGGGGCCGGCGGGGAGCTGTTTTTT
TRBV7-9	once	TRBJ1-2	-	CASSLGGLVPNYGYTF	TGTGCCAGCAGCTTAGGGGGGCTGGTCCCTAACTATGGCTACACCTTC
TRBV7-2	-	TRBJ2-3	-	CASSLGHLPSTQYF	TGTGCCAGCAGCCTGGGACACTTACCTAGTACGCAGTATTTT
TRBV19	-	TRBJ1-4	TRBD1	CASSSRTGGGEKLFF	TGTGCCAGTAGTTCCCGGACAGGTGGAGGGGAAAAACTGTTTTTT
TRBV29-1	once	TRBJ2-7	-	CSVEDRTDSGEQYF	TGCAGCGTTGAAGATCGGACCGACTCGGGAGAGCAGTACTTC
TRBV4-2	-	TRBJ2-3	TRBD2	CASSQVASGSGAPDTQYF	TGTGCCAGCAGCCAAGTGGCCTCGGGTAGCGGGGCACCAGATACGCAGTATTTT
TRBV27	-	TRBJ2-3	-	CASSIQGFSTDTQYF	TGTGCCAGCAGTATTCAGGGTTTTAGCACAGATACGCAGTATTTT
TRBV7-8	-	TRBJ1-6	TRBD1	CASSPEIQGADSPLHF	TGTGCCAGCAGCCCGGAGATACAGGGGGCAGATTCACCCCTCCACTTT
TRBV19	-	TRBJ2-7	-	CATLQGSEQYF	TGTGCTACCCTCCAGGGATCCGAGCAGTACTTC
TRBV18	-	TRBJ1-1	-	CASSGGNTEAFF	TGTGCCAGCTCGGGGGGGAACACTGAAGCTTTCTTT
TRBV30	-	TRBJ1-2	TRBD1	CAWWTGIGYTF	TGTGCCTGGTGGACAGGGATTGGCTACACCTTC
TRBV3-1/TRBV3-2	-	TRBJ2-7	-	CASSRLGAGEQYF	TGTGCCAGCAGCCGTTTAGGAGCCGGCGAGCAGTACTTC
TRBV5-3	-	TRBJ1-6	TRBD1	CARSLGQPPGQVFNSPLHF	TGTGCCAGAAGCTTGGGACAACCCCCGGGACAGGTATTTAATTCACCCCTCCACTTT
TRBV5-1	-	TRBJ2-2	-	CASRPRADSNTGELFF	TGCGCCAGCAGACCTCGAGCGGACTCGAACACCGGGGAGCTGTTTTTT
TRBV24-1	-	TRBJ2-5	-	CATKDTYQETQYF	TGTGCCACCAAGGACACCTACCAAGAGACCCAGTACTTC
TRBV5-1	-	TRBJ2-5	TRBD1	CASSLATSGTGQETQYF	TGCGCCAGCAGCTTGGCGACCTCCGGGACAGGACAAGAGACCCAGTACTTC
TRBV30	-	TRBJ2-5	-	CAWSVRGGKTQYF	TGTGCCTGGAGTGTACGCGGCGGAAAGACCCAGTACTTC
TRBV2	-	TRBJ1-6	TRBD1	CASSEVQGGSPLHF	TGTGCCAGCAGTGAAGTTCAGGGGGGTTCACCCCTCCACTTT